These T cell receptor beta chains were read from a single sample in a study of response to subunit inactivated influenza vaccine. Using its own MiXCR run on the RT-PCR reads, TCRdb lists one record per CDR3 protein. Altogether 590,000 or so distinct CDR3 sequences are present, 14% being singletons, with the ten largest covering 7.6%. The sample was PBMCs from blood, taken 14 to 15 days before vaccination. All receptors come from a man aged 50 to 59 who received an inactivated influenza vaccine. Each CDR3 is given with its conserved first and last residue. The D gene is left open where the match is weak. Clone size appears in some rows only: once, few, many, or a class for an expanded clone.

V gene: TRBV20-1
clone size: -
J gene: TRBJ1-1
D gene: -
CDR3 DNA: TGCAGTGCTAAAAGGGGGACGGTAATGAACACTGAAGCTTTCTTT
CDR3 protein: CSAKRGTVMNTEAFF

V gene: TRBV5-1
clone size: -
J gene: TRBJ2-7
D gene: -
CDR3 DNA: TGCGCCAGCAGCGGCGCCAACTACGAGCAGTACTTC
CDR3 protein: CASSGANYEQYF

V gene: TRBV12-3/TRBV12-4
clone size: few
J gene: TRBJ2-2
D gene: -
CDR3 DNA: TGTGCCAGCAGTCCGACGGGGCGCCGAACCGGGGAGCTGTTTTTT
CDR3 protein: CASSPTGRRTGELFF

V gene: TRBV10-3
clone size: few
J gene: TRBJ2-3
D gene: -
CDR3 DNA: TGTGCCAACAAGAGGGACGGGAGCACAGATACGCAGTATTTT
CDR3 protein: CANKRDGSTDTQYF

V gene: TRBV24-1
clone size: -
J gene: TRBJ2-1
D gene: -
CDR3 DNA: TGTGCCACCAGTGACCTCGGGGGAAAGTCCTACAATGAGCAGTTCTTC
CDR3 protein: CATSDLGGKSYNEQFF

V gene: TRBV27
clone size: -
J gene: TRBJ2-1
D gene: TRBD1
CDR3 DNA: TGTGCCAGCAGTTCGGGACAGTTCAACAATGAGCAGTTCTTC
CDR3 protein: CASSSGQFNNEQFF

V gene: TRBV6-2/TRBV6-3
clone size: -
J gene: TRBJ2-7
D gene: -
CDR3 DNA: TGTGCCAGCAGTGGTCTGCCCTCCTACGAGCAGTACTTC
CDR3 protein: CASSGLPSYEQYF

V gene: TRBV12-3/TRBV12-4
clone size: -
J gene: TRBJ2-1
D gene: TRBD2
CDR3 DNA: TGTGCCAGCAGGCAACTAGCGCAATACAATGAGCAGTTCTTC
CDR3 protein: CASRQLAQYNEQFF

V gene: TRBV7-9
clone size: -
J gene: TRBJ2-3
D gene: -
CDR3 DNA: TGTGCCAGCAGCTTAAGCAAAAGCACAGATACGCAGTATTTT
CDR3 protein: CASSLSKSTDTQYF

V gene: TRBV20-1
clone size: few
J gene: TRBJ2-3
D gene: -
CDR3 DNA: TGCAGTGCTAGCCGGCAGGGTGCGTCAGATACGCAGTATTTT
CDR3 protein: CSASRQGASDTQYF

V gene: TRBV10-3
clone size: many
J gene: TRBJ1-1
D gene: -
CDR3 DNA: TGTGCCATCAGTGAGTCGGTAGGGATCATGAACACTGAAGCTTTCTTT
CDR3 protein: CAISESVGIMNTEAFF

V gene: TRBV28
clone size: few
J gene: TRBJ2-2
D gene: -
CDR3 DNA: TGTGCCAGCGCCCCTCTTTACACCGGGGAGCTGTTTTTT
CDR3 protein: CASAPLYTGELFF

V gene: TRBV9
clone size: -
J gene: TRBJ2-1
D gene: -
CDR3 DNA: TGTGCCAGCAGCATTAGTCCACGGGGCTACAATGAGCAGTTCTTC
CDR3 protein: CASSISPRGYNEQFF

V gene: TRBV29-1
clone size: few
J gene: TRBJ2-1
D gene: -
CDR3 DNA: TGCAGCGTCACCGGGACCACTCGTACTCCTGCGGGAAATGAGCAGTTCTTC
CDR3 protein: CSVTGTTRTPAGNEQFF

V gene: TRBV29-1
clone size: few
J gene: TRBJ2-7
D gene: -
CDR3 DNA: TGCAGCGTTGGCAGGGTGGGCTACGAGCAGTACTTC
CDR3 protein: CSVGRVGYEQYF

V gene: TRBV7-2
clone size: few
J gene: TRBJ2-2
D gene: -
CDR3 DNA: TGTGCCAGCAGCTTAATGGGCGGAGCCAACACCGGGGAGCTGTTTTTT
CDR3 protein: CASSLMGGANTGELFF

V gene: TRBV4-1
clone size: few
J gene: TRBJ2-2
D gene: -
CDR3 DNA: TGCGCCAGCAGCCGCAATCCCCCCAGCGGCGCGAACACCGGGGAGCTGTTTTTT
CDR3 protein: CASSRNPPSGANTGELFF

V gene: TRBV7-2
clone size: few
J gene: TRBJ2-5
D gene: -
CDR3 DNA: TGTGCCAGCAGCTTAGCGCTATTACAAGAGACCCAGTACTTC
CDR3 protein: CASSLALLQETQYF

V gene: TRBV6-2/TRBV6-3
clone size: few
J gene: TRBJ1-3
D gene: -
CDR3 DNA: TGTGCCAGCAGTGCGGGACTGATGTTCTCTGGAAACACCATATATTTT
CDR3 protein: CASSAGLMFSGNTIYF

V gene: TRBV5-1
clone size: -
J gene: TRBJ1-2
D gene: -
CDR3 DNA: TGCGCCAGCAGCTTGTCCGGGTTGGGAGAATATGGCTACACCTTC
CDR3 protein: CASSLSGLGEYGYTF

V gene: TRBV6-1
clone size: -
J gene: TRBJ2-3
D gene: -
CDR3 DNA: TGTGCCAGCACCTCGACTAGCACAGATACGCAGTATTTT
CDR3 protein: CASTSTSTDTQYF

V gene: TRBV24-1
clone size: many
J gene: TRBJ2-1
D gene: -
CDR3 DNA: TGTGCCACCAGTGAGGAAGGGCGGGGTAGCTCCTACAATGAGCAGTTCTTC
CDR3 protein: CATSEEGRGSSYNEQFF

V gene: TRBV6-5
clone size: -
J gene: TRBJ2-2
D gene: -
CDR3 DNA: TGTGCCAGCAGTTACTTCGGCGGAAGACGGGACGGGGAGCTGTTTTTT
CDR3 protein: CASSYFGGRRDGELFF

V gene: TRBV11-2
clone size: few
J gene: TRBJ1-2
D gene: -
CDR3 DNA: TGTGCCAGCAGCTTAGATCGGACACAGGCCCATGGCTACACCTTC
CDR3 protein: CASSLDRTQAHGYTF

V gene: TRBV4-3
clone size: -
J gene: TRBJ1-6
D gene: TRBD1
CDR3 DNA: TGCGCCAGCAGCCAAGGTCCCGGGACAGTTAATTCACCCCTCCACTTT
CDR3 protein: CASSQGPGTVNSPLHF

V gene: TRBV20-1
clone size: -
J gene: TRBJ2-2
D gene: -
CDR3 DNA: TGCAGTGCTAGAAATCAGATGGACACCGGGGAGCTGTTTTTT
CDR3 protein: CSARNQMDTGELFF

V gene: TRBV2
clone size: -
J gene: TRBJ2-2
D gene: TRBD2
CDR3 DNA: TGTGCCATCTTGGCAGCGGGAGATGGGACCGGGGAGCTGTTTTTT
CDR3 protein: CAILAAGDGTGELFF

V gene: TRBV29-1
clone size: many
J gene: TRBJ1-5
D gene: -
CDR3 DNA: TGCAGCGTTGCCGCCCTCGATAGCAATCAGCCCCAGCATTTT
CDR3 protein: CSVAALDSNQPQHF

V gene: TRBV7-8
clone size: -
J gene: TRBJ1-5
D gene: -
CDR3 DNA: TGTGCCAGCAGCTTAAGCTCACAGCCTTTTAGCAATCAGCCCCAGCATTTT
CDR3 protein: CASSLSSQPFSNQPQHF

V gene: TRBV18
clone size: -
J gene: TRBJ2-5
D gene: -
CDR3 DNA: TGTGCCAGCTCACCGAGGGTCCTCCAAGAGACCCAGTACTTC
CDR3 protein: CASSPRVLQETQYF

V gene: TRBV4-3
clone size: -
J gene: TRBJ2-7
D gene: -
CDR3 DNA: TGCGCCAGCAGCCAAGTGCAGGGGTGGAGAGGCGAGCAGTACTTC
CDR3 protein: CASSQVQGWRGEQYF

V gene: TRBV30
clone size: -
J gene: TRBJ2-1
D gene: TRBD2
CDR3 DNA: TGTGCCTGGAGGGTTATGCGGGGGATTTACAATGAGCAGTTCTTC
CDR3 protein: CAWRVMRGIYNEQFF

V gene: TRBV29-1
clone size: few
J gene: TRBJ1-1
D gene: -
CDR3 DNA: TGCAGCGGTGTGGGAGGGAGGGACACTGAAGCTTTCTTT
CDR3 protein: CSGVGGRDTEAFF

V gene: TRBV7-2
clone size: -
J gene: TRBJ1-2
D gene: -
CDR3 DNA: TGTGCCAGCAGCTTAGACGACAACTACTATGGCTACACCTTC
CDR3 protein: CASSLDDNYYGYTF

V gene: TRBV28
clone size: -
J gene: TRBJ2-7
D gene: TRBD2
CDR3 DNA: TGTGCCAGCAGTCAACCCGGGGAGGGGAAGTTCTACGAGCAGTACTTC
CDR3 protein: CASSQPGEGKFYEQYF

V gene: TRBV3-1
clone size: few
J gene: TRBJ1-2
D gene: -
CDR3 DNA: TGTGCCAGCAGCCAAGGTTCAGGGACTGGCTACACCTTC
CDR3 protein: CASSQGSGTGYTF

V gene: TRBV3-1
clone size: few
J gene: TRBJ2-1
D gene: -
CDR3 DNA: TGTGCCAGCAGCCAATCGCTAGCCCCCAATGAGCAGTTCTTC
CDR3 protein: CASSQSLAPNEQFF

V gene: TRBV7-9
clone size: once
J gene: TRBJ2-5
D gene: -
CDR3 DNA: TGTGCCAGCGGCTTGGGGCCGGAGACCCAGTACTTC
CDR3 protein: CASGLGPETQYF

V gene: TRBV27
clone size: -
J gene: TRBJ1-6
D gene: -
CDR3 DNA: TGTGCCAGCAGTTTGGCTTCAGGTTCACCCCTCCACTTT
CDR3 protein: CASSLASGSPLHF

V gene: TRBV6-1
clone size: -
J gene: TRBJ1-5
D gene: -
CDR3 DNA: TGTGCCAGCAAACAGGGACCGTATCAGCCCCAGCATTTT
CDR3 protein: CASKQGPYQPQHF

V gene: TRBV7-6
clone size: few
J gene: TRBJ2-3
D gene: TRBD2
CDR3 DNA: TGTGCCAGCAGCTTAGCGGCTAGCGGGAGTGGTACGCAGTATTTT
CDR3 protein: CASSLAASGSGTQYF

V gene: TRBV5-1
clone size: -
J gene: TRBJ2-6
D gene: -
CDR3 DNA: TGCGCCAGCAGCTGGCTCAGTTCATATAGCTCTGGGGCCAACGTCCTGACTTTC
CDR3 protein: CASSWLSSYSSGANVLTF

V gene: TRBV4-2
clone size: many
J gene: TRBJ2-5
D gene: -
CDR3 DNA: TGTGCCAGCAGCCAAGGAGGGAACGAGTTTAGGTGGGAGACCCAGTACTTC
CDR3 protein: CASSQGGNEFRWETQYF

V gene: TRBV29-1
clone size: many
J gene: TRBJ1-2
D gene: -
CDR3 DNA: TGCAGCGGACGCGGAAGAGGGGACTATGGCTACACCTTC
CDR3 protein: CSGRGRGDYGYTF

V gene: TRBV7-2
clone size: many
J gene: TRBJ2-5
D gene: -
CDR3 DNA: TGTGCCAGCAGCTTAGACGACAGATATTTCCAGTACTTC
CDR3 protein: CASSLDDRYFQYF